These 23 T cell receptor beta chains were all obtained from the same sample, sequenced in a study of regulatory T cells in long-lasting Graves disease. Time point: newly diagnosed GD, antithyroid drugs for less than 3 months. From RNA extracted from PBMCs, the TCR library was made. iRepertoire HTBI primers and Arm-PCR of CDR3 regions built TCR beta libraries. TCRdb recomputed calls from the multiplex PCR reads with MiXCR, one row per CDR3 protein. Of about 430,000 distinct CDR3 sequences in the sample, about 15% were seen once. This sample was shared with a second study, whose subject was T cells in Graves' hyperthyroidism and ophthalmopathy.

Source: peripheral blood mononuclear cells (PBMCs), taken at new diagnosis, from a patient treated with antithyroid drugs. Receptor source: a woman between 40 and 55 years old with Graves disease.

With respect to this clonotype: Just one base apart from a much larger clone, this may be a read error. The chain joins TRBV11-3 to TRBJ2-2; D might be TRBD2 (5 bases). Germline V gives CDR1 SGHNT, CDR2 YENEEA. The length of the CDR3 is 16 residues. The CDR3 nucleotides read TGTGCCAGCAGCTTTCGATGGACTGGGAGCACCGGGGAGCTGGTTTTT. It codes for CASSFRWTGSTGELVF.

The chain employs TRBV20-1 and TRBJ1-2; 10 nucleotides line up with TRBD1. CDR3 length: 15 residues. V lost 7 bases and J lost 0; bases outside the gene matches: 8. Per germline, CDR1 DFQATT and CDR2 SNEGSKA (reference sequence). CDR3 DNA: TGCAGTGTTCCGGGACAGGGGATGGCTAACTATGGCTACACCTTC. Translation gives CSVPGQGMANYGYTF.

There are a few counts of this clonotype. CDR3 in amino acids: CATSDPTGEETQYF. CDR3 bases: TGTGCCACCAGTGACCCTACAGGGGAAGAGACCCAGTACTTC. The chain combines TRBV24-1 with TRBJ2-5; TRBD1 matches at 7 bases. The CDR3 is made up of 14 amino acids. Germline loops: CDR1 KGHDR, CDR2 SFDVKD. V shed 4 bases, J shed 3 bases, and the junction held 4 bases outside the gene matches.

Comment on this clonotype: A much larger clonotype is one base distant, so this may be a read error. The chain joins TRBV28 to TRBJ2-5; no clear D. Germline CDR1 reads MDHEN; CDR2 reads SYDVKM. The CDR3 spans 13 residues. The CDR3 spells CASSLLGKEAQYF. The CDR3 nucleotides read TGTGCCAGCAGTTTGCTAGGGAAAGAGGCCCAGTACTTC.

This clonotype has only a few counts. The rearrangement uses TRBV3-1 and TRBJ2-7; perhaps TRBD2 as D (5 bases). CDR1 is LGHDT and CDR2 is YNNKEL in the germline V gene (reference sequence). With 2 bases removed from V and 4 bases from J, the gap between germline ends came to 18 bases. The CDR3 has 16 residues. CDR3 sequence reads: CASSQSSSWRGYEQYF. CDR3 in DNA: TGTGCCAGCAGCCAATCCTCAAGTTGGAGAGGGTACGAGCAGTACTTC.

Many counts were recorded for this clonotype. V and J are TRBV14 and TRBJ2-3; 7 nucleotides line up with TRBD2. The germline CDR1 and CDR2 sequences are SGHDN and FVKESK. The CDR3 length is 17 residues. V shed 1 base and J 5 bases; nucleotides not matched to a gene: 12. CDR3 region: CASSQGGGLALRDTQYF. DNA for the CDR3: TGTGCCAGCAGCCAAGGGGGAGGGCTAGCGCTTCGAGATACGCAGTATTTT.

This clonotype came up many times. The chain recombines TRBV2 with TRBJ2-3; D is unresolved. The V gene's germline CDR1 is SNHLY and CDR2 FYNNEI. The CDR3 length is 15 residues. V was cut by 1 base and J by 0 bases, with 8 bases left in between. CDR3 loop: CASSEGQASTDTQYF. The CDR3 DNA reads TGTGCCAGCAGTGAAGGTCAGGCCAGCACAGATACGCAGTATTTT.

Many counts were recorded for this clonotype. The CDR3 protein is CASSSAPSGSTDTQYF. The CDR3 DNA sequence: TGTGCCAGCAGTTCGGCGCCTAGCGGGAGCACAGATACGCAGTATTTT. The V call is TRBV28, the J call TRBJ2-3, with 8 nucleotides matching TRBD2. Germline trimming cut 4 bases from V and 0 bases from J; bases unmatched to any gene: 6. Germline CDR1 and CDR2: MDHEN and SYDVKM. The CDR3 length is 16 residues.

The chain has TRBV3-1 and TRBJ2-1; TRBD2 agrees at 15 bases. There are 16 residues in the CDR3. Germline CDR1 reads LGHDT; CDR2 reads YNNKEL (reference sequence). Losses at the gene ends were 4 bases for V and 9 bases for J; bases not matched to a gene: 7. The CDR3 here is CASSRGTSGRTGEQFF. For the CDR3, the DNA is TGTGCCAGCAGCCGCGGGACTAGCGGGAGGACGGGTGAGCAGTTCTTC.

The chain couples TRBV10-3 to TRBJ2-2; the match to TRBD2 covers 9 bases. The ends lost 0 bases at V and 3 bases at J; junction bases unmatched: 5. This CDR3 region has 17 residues. Germline V gives CDR1 ENHRY, CDR2 SYGVKD. In DNA, the CDR3 is TGTGCCATCAGTGAGTCATGGCGGGAGGGCCACACCGGGGAGCTGTTTTTT. It yields the protein CAISESWREGHTGELFF.

This clonotype occurred many times. The genes are TRBV2 and TRBJ2-7; possible D gene TRBD1, 5 bases. The CDR3 covers 13 residues. Between the trimmed V and J ends, which lost 6 bases and 2 bases, there was a span of 11 bases. CDR1 and CDR2 from the germline V gene are SNHLY and FYNNEI. CDR3 region: CASRPVTAYEQYF. The CDR3 region has the DNA TGTGCCAGCAGGCCCGTGACAGCCTACGAGCAGTACTTC.

This clonotype was seen many times. The rearrangement uses TRBV2 and TRBJ1-3; TRBD1 matches 9 bases. Germline lookup yields CDR1 SNHLY and CDR2 FYNNEI. The CDR3 spans 17 residues. J lost 0 bases, V lost 5 bases, and 8 bases had no gene match. Here the CDR3 DNA reads TGTGCCAGCAGTCAACAGGGGGCCCTACTCTCTGGAAACACCATATATTTT. This translates into CASSQQGALLSGNTIYF.

Many counts were recorded for this clonotype. The chain employs TRBV28 and TRBJ1-5; the D gene is possibly TRBD1 (5 bases). Germline assignment: CDR1 MDHEN and CDR2 SYDVKM. V was pared by 5 bases and J by 5 bases, with 10 bases between. CDR3 length equals 13 residues. The DNA for the CDR3 is TGTGCCAGCAGTCGAACGGGGGATCAGCCCCAGCATTTT. It yields the protein CASSRTGDQPQHF.

This clonotype was detected many times. The rearrangement uses TRBV13 and TRBJ2-3; D is perhaps TRBD2 (6 bases). Between the trimmed V and J ends, which lost 4 bases and 1 base, there was a span of 15 bases. Germline V gene sequence: CDR1 PRHDT, CDR2 FYEKMQ (reference sequence). This CDR3 comprises 16 residues. Written as DNA, the CDR3 is TGTGCCAGCAGCTCGGCGAGGACTAAGCGCACAGATACGCAGTATTTT. It is translated as CASSSARTKRTDTQYF. Full variable domain (outside the CDR3, taken from reference TRBV13 and TRBJ2-3): AAGVIQSPRHLIKEKRETATLKCYPIPRHDTVYWYQQGPGQDPQFLISFYEKMQSDKGSIPDRFSAQQFSDYHSELNMSSLELGDSALYFCASSSARTKRTDTQYFGPGTRLTVL.

This clonotype was found many times. V and J are TRBV7-2 and TRBJ2-1; D is possibly TRBD1 (5 bases). The CDR3 is 19 amino acids. Trimming pared 5 bases from V and 5 bases from J, leaving 28 bases between. CDR1 SGHTA and CDR2 FQGNSA come from the germline V gene. The CDR3, as DNA: TGTGCCAGCAGCGTAGAATTGCGGAAGGTCCAGGGAACTCACAATGAGCAGTTCTTC. Translation gives CASSVELRKVQGTHNEQFF.

This clonotype was counted at least ten times. V gene TRBV30 combines with J gene TRBJ2-7; 10 bases agree with TRBD2. The length of the CDR3 is 12 residues. V shed 5 bases and J 5 bases; nucleotides not matched to a gene: 3. CDR1 GTSNPN and CDR2 SVGIG come from the germline V gene (reference sequence). The CDR3 reads CAWRLAGDEQYF. In DNA, the CDR3 is TGTGCCTGGCGCCTAGCGGGAGACGAGCAGTACTTC.

This clonotype was counted ten times or more. Here the CDR3 DNA reads TGTGCCAGCAGTTTAAGGGGGGGGACGGATAGCAATCAGCCCCAGCATTTT. Its protein product is CASSLRGGTDSNQPQHF. The chain has TRBV28 and TRBJ1-5; possible D gene TRBD1, 6 bases. This CDR3 is built from 17 residues. Germline V lookup: CDR1 MDHEN, CDR2 SYDVKM. Trimming left V 2 bases short and J 0 bases short, with 14 bases between.

This clonotype was detected many times. The chain recombines TRBV28 with TRBJ1-2, with D tentatively TRBD1 (5 bases). Trimming removed 6 bases at V and 2 bases at J, with 13 bases between. The germline gives CDR1 MDHEN, CDR2 SYDVKM. This CDR3 contains 14 residues. The CDR3 bases are TGTGCCAGCAGGGACGGACCAGGGAACTATGGCTACACCTTC. Residues: CASRDGPGNYGYTF.

This clonotype was seen repeatedly, ten times or more. The CDR3 reads CASSIAGQGAYEQYF. CDR3 coding DNA: TGTGCCAGTAGTATAGCGGGACAGGGGGCCTACGAGCAGTACTTC. V is TRBV19 and J is TRBJ2-7; the match to TRBD1 covers 11 bases. The CDR3 covers 15 residues. In germline, CDR1 is LNHDA, CDR2 SQIVND (reference sequence). Unmatched junction bases numbered 1, after V lost 1 base and J lost 2 bases. The whole variable domain, remainder taken from reference TRBV19 and TRBJ2-7, is DGGITQSPKYLFRKEGQNVTLSCEQNLNHDAMYWYRQDPGQGLRLIYYSQIVNDFQKGDIAEGYSVSREKKESFPLTVTSAQKNPTAFYLCASSIAGQGAYEQYFGPGTRLTVT.

This clonotype was recorded a few times. The chain links TRBV20-1 to TRBJ2-1; 8 bases align to TRBD2. The CDR3 sequence is 17 residues long. CDR1 is DFQATT, CDR2 SNEGSKA, per germline (reference sequence). The trim removed 3 bases at V and 5 bases at J, leaving 15 bases unmatched. The CDR3 loop is CSARQMNGLASHNEQFF. CDR3 DNA sequence: TGCAGTGCTAGGCAAATGAACGGACTAGCTTCCCACAATGAGCAGTTCTTC.

This clonotype occurred many times. This chain uses TRBV20-1 with TRBJ1-1, with D maybe TRBD1 (6 bases). The length of the CDR3 is 16 residues. V was shortened by 0 bases and J by 2 bases, with 16 bases between the two germline ends. Germline lookup yields CDR1 DFQATT and CDR2 SNEGSKA (reference sequence). The CDR3 loop is CSARDETRGFNTEAFF. CDR3 nucleotide sequence: TGCAGTGCTAGAGACGAAACCAGGGGTTTTAACACTGAAGCTTTCTTT.

This clonotype has at least ten counts. This chain uses TRBV11-2 with TRBJ1-2, with D perhaps TRBD1 (5 bases). Trimming stripped 0 bases from V and 7 bases from J, with 15 bases between. Germline lookup yields CDR1 SGHAT and CDR2 FQNNGV. The CDR3 is made up of 15 amino acids. The CDR3 DNA is TGTGCCAGCAGCTTAGATTTAGTGCAGGGTGGTGGCTACACCTTC. This gives the protein CASSLDLVQGGGYTF.

V and J are TRBV14 and TRBJ1-2; the D gene is possibly TRBD1 (5 bases). The V and J ends lost 3 bases and 7 bases respectively, with 15 bases between them. The CDR3 loop spans 14 amino acids. CDR1 SGHDN and CDR2 FVKESK come from the germline V gene. CDR3 in DNA: TGTGCCAGCAGCCAGGGGGGAGCCCTTGGTGGCTACACCTTC. Protein sequence: CASSQGGALGGYTF.